The present entry profiles one T cell receptor beta chain with its context. Its antigen is unknown. V shed 7 bases and J shed 7 bases, with 19 bases lying between them. Germline CDR1 MNHEY, CDR2 SMNVEV (reference sequence). This CDR3 has 15 residues. The sample comes from a study of OX40 agonist ivuxolimab in advanced cancers. Study summary: Dosing consisted of intravenous ivuxolimab at 0.01 to 10 mg/kg every 2 weeks. The study, taken as a whole, reports: Among the lowest peripheral clonal expansion occurred in 0.1-3.0 mg/kg partial responders. At doses 0.1 to 3.0 mg/kg, CD4+ and CD8+ clones expanded. Some of the nonresponding patients also showed low levels of normalized T-cell clonal expansion.

Some clones are missing from TCRdb's copy, which holds only in-frame ones; the method was immunoSEQ multiplex PCR. The table shows over 65,000 clones, with around 80% occurring only once. This chain links TRBV27 with TRBJ1-4; D perhaps matches TRBD1 (5 bases). The clonotype originates from an adult with an advanced solid tumor such as melanoma, head and neck, liver or kidney cancer. The sample here was CD4+ or CD8+ T cells sorted from blood, taken in a trial of the OX40 agonist ivuxolimab. DNA for the CDR3: TGTGCCAGCAAACAAGGGCCATGGGGGAGTGAAAAACTGTTTTTT. Amino acid sequence: CASKQGPWGSEKLFF.